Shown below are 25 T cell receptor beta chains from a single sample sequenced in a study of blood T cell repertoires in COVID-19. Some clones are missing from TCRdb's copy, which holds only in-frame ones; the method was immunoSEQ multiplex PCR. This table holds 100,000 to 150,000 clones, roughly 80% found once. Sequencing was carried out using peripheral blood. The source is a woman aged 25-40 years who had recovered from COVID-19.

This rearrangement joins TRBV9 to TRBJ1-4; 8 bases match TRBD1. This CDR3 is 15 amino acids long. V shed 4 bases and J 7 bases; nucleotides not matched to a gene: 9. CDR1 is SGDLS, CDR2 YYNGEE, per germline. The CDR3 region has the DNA TGTGCCAGCAGCCTATCGACAGGGGCGGGTGAAAAACTGTTTTTT. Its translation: CASSLSTGAGEKLFF.

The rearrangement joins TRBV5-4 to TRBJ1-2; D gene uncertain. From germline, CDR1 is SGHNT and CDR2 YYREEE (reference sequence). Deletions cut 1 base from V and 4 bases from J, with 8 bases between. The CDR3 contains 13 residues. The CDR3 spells CASSLTESYGYTF. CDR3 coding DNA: TGTGCCAGCAGCTTGACGGAGTCCTATGGCTACACCTTC.

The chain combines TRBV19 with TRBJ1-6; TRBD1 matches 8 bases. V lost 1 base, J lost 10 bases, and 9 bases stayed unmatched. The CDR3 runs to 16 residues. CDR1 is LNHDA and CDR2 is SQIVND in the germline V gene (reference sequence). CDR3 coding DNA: TGTGCCAGTAGTATAGTAGCGACAGGGGTTCACTCACCCCTCCACTTT. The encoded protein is CASSIVATGVHSPLHF.

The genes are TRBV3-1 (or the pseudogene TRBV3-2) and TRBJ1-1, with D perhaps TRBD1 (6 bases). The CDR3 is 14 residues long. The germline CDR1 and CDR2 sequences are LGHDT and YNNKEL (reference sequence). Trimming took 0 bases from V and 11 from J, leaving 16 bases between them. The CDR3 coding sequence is TGTGCCAGCAGCCAAGATATCAGGGGCGCAGGGGCTTTCTTT. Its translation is CASSQDIRGAGAFF.

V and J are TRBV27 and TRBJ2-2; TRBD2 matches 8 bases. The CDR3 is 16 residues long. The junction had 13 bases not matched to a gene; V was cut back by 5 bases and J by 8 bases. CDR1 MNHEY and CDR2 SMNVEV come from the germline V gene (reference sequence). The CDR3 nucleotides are TGTGCCAGCAGTAAACCGGGACTAGGGGGTTTGGGGGAGCTGTTTTTT. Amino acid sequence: CASSKPGLGGLGELFF.

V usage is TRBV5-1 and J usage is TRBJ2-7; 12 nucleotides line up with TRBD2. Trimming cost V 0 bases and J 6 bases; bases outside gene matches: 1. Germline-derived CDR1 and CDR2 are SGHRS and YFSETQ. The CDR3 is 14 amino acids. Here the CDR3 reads CASSLGLAGVEQYF. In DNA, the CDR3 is TGCGCCAGCAGCTTGGGACTAGCGGGAGTCGAGCAGTACTTC.

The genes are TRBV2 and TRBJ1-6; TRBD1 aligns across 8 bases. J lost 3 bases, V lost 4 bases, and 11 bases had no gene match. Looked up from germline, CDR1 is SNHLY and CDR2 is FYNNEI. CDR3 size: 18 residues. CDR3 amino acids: CASSGPTQTGGYNSPLHF. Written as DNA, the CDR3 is TGTGCCAGCAGTGGCCCCACCCAAACAGGGGGCTATAATTCACCCCTCCACTTT.

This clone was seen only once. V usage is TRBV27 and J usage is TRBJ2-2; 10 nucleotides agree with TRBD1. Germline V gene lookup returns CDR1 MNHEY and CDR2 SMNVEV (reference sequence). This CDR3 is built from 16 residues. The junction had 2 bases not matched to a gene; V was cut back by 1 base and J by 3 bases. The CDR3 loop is CASSLWGQGYTGELFF. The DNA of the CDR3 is TGTGCCAGCAGTTTATGGGGACAGGGGTACACCGGGGAGCTGTTTTTT.

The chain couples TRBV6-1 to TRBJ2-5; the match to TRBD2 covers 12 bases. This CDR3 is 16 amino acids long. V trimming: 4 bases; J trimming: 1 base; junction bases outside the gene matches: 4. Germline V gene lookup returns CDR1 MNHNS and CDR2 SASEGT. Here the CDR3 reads CASSGWTSGVQETQYF. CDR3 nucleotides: TGTGCCAGCAGTGGATGGACTAGCGGGGTCCAAGAGACCCAGTACTTC.

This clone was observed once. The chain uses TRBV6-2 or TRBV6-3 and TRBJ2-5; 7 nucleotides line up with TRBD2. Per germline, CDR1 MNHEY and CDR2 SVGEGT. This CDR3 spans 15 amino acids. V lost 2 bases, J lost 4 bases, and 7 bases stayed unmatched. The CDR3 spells CASSYIAGVGETQYF. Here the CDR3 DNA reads TGTGCCAGCAGTTACATTGCGGGAGTGGGAGAGACCCAGTACTTC.

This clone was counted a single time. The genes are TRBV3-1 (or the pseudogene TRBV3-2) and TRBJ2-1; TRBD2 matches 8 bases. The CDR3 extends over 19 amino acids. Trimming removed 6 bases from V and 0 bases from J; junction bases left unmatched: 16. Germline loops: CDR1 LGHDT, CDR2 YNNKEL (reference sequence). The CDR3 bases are TGTGCCAGCAGTCCCCAGAGCGGGAGCAGACTAGACTCCTACAATGAGCAGTTCTTC. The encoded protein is CASSPQSGSRLDSYNEQFF.

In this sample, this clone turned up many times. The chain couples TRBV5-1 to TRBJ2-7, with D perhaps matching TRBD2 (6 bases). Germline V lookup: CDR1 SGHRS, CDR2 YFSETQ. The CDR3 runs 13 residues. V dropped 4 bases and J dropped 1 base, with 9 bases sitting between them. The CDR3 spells CASSPGDSYEQYF. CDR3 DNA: TGCGCCAGCAGCCCGGGAGATTCCTACGAGCAGTACTTC.

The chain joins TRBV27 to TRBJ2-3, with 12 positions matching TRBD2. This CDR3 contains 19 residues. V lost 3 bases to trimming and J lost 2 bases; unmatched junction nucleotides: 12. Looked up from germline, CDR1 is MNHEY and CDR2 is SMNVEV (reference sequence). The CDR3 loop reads CASSLVASGRAGATDTQYF. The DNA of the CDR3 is TGTGCCAGCAGTTTGGTGGCTAGCGGGAGGGCAGGGGCCACAGATACGCAGTATTTT.

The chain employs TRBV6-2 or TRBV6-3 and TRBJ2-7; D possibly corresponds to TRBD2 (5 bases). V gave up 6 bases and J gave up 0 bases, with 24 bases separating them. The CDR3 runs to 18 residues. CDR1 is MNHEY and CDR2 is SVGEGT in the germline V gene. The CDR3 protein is CASSHGPLRGLSSYEQYF. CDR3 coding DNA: TGTGCCAGCAGCCACGGACCTTTACGGGGATTAAGCTCCTACGAGCAGTACTTC.

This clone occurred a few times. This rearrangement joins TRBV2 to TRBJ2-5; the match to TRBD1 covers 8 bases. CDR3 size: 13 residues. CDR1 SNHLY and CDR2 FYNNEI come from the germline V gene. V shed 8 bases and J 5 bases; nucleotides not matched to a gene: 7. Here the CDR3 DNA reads TGTGCCAGCCTCAGACAGGGGACGGAGACCCAGTACTTC. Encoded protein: CASLRQGTETQYF.

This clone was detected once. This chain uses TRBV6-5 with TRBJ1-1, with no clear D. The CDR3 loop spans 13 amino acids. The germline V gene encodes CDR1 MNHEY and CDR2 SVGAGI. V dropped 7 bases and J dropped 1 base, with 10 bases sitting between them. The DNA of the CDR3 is TGTGCCAGCACCTCGGCAGGGAACACTGAAGCTTTCTTT. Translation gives CASTSAGNTEAFF.

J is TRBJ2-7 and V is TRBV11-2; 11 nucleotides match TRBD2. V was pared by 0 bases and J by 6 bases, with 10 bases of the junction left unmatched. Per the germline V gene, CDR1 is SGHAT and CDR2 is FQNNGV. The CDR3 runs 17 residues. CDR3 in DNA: TGTGCCAGCAGCTTAGAATCCTCCCTAGCGGGGGGTTCCGAGCAGTACTTC. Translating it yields CASSLESSLAGGSEQYF. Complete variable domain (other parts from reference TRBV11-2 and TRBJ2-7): EAGVAQSPRYKIIEKRQSVAFWCNPISGHATLYWYQQILGQGPKLLIQFQNNGVVDDSQLPKDRFSAERLKGVDSTLKIQPAKLEDSAVYLCASSLESSLAGGSEQYFGPGTRLTVT.

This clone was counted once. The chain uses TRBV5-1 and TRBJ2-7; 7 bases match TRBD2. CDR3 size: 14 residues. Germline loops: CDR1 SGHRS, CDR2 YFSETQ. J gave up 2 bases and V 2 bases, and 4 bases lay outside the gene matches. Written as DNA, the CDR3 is TGCGCCAGCAGCTTAAGCGGGGAACCCTACGAGCAGTACTTC. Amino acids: CASSLSGEPYEQYF.

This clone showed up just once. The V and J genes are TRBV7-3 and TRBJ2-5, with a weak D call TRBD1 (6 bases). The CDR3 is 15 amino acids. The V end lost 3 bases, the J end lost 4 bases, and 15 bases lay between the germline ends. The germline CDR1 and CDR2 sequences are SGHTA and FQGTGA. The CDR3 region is CASSLGAQRGETQYF. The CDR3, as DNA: TGTGCCAGCAGCTTGGGGGCGCAGAGGGGAGAGACCCAGTACTTC.

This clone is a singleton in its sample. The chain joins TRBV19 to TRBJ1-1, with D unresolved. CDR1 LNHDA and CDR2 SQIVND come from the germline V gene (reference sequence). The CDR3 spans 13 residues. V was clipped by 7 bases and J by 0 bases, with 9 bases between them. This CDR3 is CASMNRVNTEAFF. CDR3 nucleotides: TGTGCCAGTATGAACCGCGTGAACACTGAAGCTTTCTTT.

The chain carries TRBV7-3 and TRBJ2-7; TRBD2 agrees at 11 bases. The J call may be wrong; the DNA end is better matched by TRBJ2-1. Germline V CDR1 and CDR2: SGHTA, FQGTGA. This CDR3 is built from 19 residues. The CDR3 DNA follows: TGTGCCAGCAGCTTAACCAATTCGGGACTAGCGGCCTCCTACAATGAGCAGTTCTTC. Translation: CASSLTNSGLAASYNEQFF.

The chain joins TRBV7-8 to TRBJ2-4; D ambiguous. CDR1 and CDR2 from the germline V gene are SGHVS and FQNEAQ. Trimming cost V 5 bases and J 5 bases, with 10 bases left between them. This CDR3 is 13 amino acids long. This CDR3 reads CASSLNSENIQYF. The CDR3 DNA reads TGTGCCAGCAGCCTTAACTCCGAAAACATTCAGTACTTC.

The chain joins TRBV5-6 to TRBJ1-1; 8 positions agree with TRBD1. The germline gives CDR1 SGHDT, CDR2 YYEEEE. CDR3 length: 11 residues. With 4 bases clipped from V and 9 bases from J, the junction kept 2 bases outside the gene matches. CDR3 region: CASSGQGKAFF. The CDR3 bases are TGTGCCAGCAGCGGACAGGGTAAAGCTTTCTTT.

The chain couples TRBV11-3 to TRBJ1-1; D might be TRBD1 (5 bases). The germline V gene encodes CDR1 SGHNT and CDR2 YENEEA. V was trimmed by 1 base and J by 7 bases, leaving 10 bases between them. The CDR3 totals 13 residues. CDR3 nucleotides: TGTGCCAGCAGCTTAGGATCGGGGGGTGAAGCTTTCTTT. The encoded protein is CASSLGSGGEAFF. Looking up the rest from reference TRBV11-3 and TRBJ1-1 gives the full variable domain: EAGVVQSPRYKIIEKKQPVAFWCNPISGHNTLYWYLQNLGQGPELLIRYENEEAVDDSQLPKDRFSAERLKGVDSTLKIQPAELGDSAVYLCASSLGSGGEAFFGQGTRLTVV.

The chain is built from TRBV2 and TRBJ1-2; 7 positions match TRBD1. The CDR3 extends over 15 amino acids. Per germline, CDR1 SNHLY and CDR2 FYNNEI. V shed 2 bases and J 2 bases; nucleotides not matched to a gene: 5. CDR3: CASSEQGGSNYGYTF. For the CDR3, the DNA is TGTGCCAGCAGTGAACAGGGGGGAAGCAACTATGGCTACACCTTC.